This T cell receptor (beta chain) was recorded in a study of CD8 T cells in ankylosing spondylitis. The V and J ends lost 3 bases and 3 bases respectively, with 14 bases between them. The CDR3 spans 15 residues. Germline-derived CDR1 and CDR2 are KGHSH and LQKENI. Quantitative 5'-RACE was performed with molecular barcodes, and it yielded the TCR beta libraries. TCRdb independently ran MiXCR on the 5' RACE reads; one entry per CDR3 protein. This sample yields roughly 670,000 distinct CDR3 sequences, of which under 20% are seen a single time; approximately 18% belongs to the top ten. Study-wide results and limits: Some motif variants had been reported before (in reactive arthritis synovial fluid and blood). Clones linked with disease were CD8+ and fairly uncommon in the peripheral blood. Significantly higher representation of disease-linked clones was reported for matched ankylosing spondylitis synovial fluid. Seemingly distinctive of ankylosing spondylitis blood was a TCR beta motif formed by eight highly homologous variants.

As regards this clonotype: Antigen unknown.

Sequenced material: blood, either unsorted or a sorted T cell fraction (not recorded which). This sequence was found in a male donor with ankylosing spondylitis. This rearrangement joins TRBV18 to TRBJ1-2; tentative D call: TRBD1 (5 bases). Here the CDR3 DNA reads TGTGCCAGCTCACCCGAGGTGACAGCCCACTATGGCTACACCTTC. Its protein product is CASSPEVTAHYGYTF.